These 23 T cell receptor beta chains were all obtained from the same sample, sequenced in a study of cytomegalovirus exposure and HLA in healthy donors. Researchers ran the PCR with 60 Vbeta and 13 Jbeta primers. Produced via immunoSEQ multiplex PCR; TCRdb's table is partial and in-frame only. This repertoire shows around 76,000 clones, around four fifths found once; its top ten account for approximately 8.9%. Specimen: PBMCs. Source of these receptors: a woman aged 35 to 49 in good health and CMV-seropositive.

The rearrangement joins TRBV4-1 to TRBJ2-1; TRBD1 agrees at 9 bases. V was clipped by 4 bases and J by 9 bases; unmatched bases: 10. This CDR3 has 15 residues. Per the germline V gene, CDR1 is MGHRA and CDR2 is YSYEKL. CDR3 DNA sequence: TGCGCCAGCAGCCCAGAGGGACAGGGTTTCACTGAGCAGTTCTTC. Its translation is CASSPEGQGFTEQFF.

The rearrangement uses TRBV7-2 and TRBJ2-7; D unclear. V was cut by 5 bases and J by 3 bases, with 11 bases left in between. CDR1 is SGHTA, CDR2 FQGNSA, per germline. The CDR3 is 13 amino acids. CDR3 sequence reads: CASSPSGLYEQYF. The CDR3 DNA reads TGTGCCAGCAGCCCATCAGGTCTCTACGAGCAGTACTTC.

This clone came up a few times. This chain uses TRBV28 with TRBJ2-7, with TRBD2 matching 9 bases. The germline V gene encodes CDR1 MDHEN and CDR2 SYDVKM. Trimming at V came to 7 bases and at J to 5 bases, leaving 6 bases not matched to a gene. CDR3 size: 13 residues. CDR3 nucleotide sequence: TGTGCCAGCACCAGCGGGGGGCCCCACGAGCAGTACTTC. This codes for CASTSGGPHEQYF.

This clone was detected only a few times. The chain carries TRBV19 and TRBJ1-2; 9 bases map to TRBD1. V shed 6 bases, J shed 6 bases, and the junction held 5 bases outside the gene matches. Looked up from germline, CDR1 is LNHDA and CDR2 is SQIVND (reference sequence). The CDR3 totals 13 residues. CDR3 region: CASRDRGGDGYTF. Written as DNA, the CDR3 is TGTGCCAGTAGAGACAGGGGGGGAGATGGCTACACCTTC.

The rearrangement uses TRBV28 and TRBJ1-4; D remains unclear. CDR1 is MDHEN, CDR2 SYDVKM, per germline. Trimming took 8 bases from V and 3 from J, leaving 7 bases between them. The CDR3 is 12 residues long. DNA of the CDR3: TGTGCCAGCTCTCCCGCTAATGAAAAACTGTTTTTT. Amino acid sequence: CASSPANEKLFF.

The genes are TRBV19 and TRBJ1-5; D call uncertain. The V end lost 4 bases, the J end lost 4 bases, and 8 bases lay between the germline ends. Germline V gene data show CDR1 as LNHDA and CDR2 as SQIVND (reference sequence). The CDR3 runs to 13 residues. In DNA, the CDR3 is TGTGCCAGTAGTACGAAGCCGAATCAGCCCCAGCATTTT. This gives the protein CASSTKPNQPQHF. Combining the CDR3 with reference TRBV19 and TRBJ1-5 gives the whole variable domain DGGITQSPKYLFRKEGQNVTLSCEQNLNHDAMYWYRQDPGQGLRLIYYSQIVNDFQKGDIAEGYSVSREKKESFPLTVTSAQKNPTAFYLCASSTKPNQPQHFGDGTRLSIL.

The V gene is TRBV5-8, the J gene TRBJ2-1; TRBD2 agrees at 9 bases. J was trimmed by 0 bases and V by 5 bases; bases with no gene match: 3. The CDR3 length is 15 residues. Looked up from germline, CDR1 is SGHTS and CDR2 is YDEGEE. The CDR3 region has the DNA TGTGCCAGCAGTTTTAGCGGGGGCTCCTACAATGAGCAGTTCTTC. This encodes CASSFSGGSYNEQFF.

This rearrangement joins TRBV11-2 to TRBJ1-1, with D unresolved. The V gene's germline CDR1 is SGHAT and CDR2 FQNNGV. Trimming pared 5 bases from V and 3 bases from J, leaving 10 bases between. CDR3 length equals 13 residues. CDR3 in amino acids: CASSAFADTEAFF. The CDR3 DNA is TGTGCCAGCAGCGCCTTCGCGGACACTGAAGCTTTCTTT.

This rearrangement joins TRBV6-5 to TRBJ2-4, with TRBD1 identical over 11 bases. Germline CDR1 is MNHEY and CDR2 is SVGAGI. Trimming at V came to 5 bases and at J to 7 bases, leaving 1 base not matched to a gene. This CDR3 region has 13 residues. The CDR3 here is CASSRDRGNIQYF. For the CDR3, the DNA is TGTGCCAGCAGTAGGGACAGGGGGAACATTCAGTACTTC.

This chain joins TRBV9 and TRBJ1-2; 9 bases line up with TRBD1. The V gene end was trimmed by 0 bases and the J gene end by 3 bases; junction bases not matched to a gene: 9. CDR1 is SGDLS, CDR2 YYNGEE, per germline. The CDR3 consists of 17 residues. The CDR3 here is CASSVEGGGQGDYGYTF. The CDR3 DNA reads TGTGCCAGCAGCGTAGAAGGTGGGGGACAGGGTGACTATGGCTACACCTTC.

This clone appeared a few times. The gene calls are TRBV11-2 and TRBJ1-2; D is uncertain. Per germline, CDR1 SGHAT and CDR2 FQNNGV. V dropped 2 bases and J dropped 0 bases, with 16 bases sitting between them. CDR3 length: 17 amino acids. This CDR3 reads CASSLLGRWKSNYGYTF. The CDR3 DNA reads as TGTGCCAGCAGCTTATTGGGGAGGTGGAAATCTAACTATGGCTACACCTTC.

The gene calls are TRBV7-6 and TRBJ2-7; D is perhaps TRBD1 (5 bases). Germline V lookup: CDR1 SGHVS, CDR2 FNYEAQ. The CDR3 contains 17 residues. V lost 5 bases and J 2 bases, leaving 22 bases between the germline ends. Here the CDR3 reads CASSRTPPGGATYEQYF. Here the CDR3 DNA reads TGTGCCAGCAGCCGCACCCCCCCAGGTGGGGCTACCTACGAGCAGTACTTC.

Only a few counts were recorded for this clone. In DNA form, the CDR3 reads TGTGCCAGCAGCTTGCGCACTGAAGCTTTCTTT. The encoded protein is CASSLRTEAFF. The chain recombines TRBV5-6 with TRBJ1-1; D gene unclear. There are 11 residues in the CDR3. Germline V gene data show CDR1 as SGHDT and CDR2 as YYEEEE. V was trimmed by 1 base and J by 4 bases, leaving 2 bases between them.

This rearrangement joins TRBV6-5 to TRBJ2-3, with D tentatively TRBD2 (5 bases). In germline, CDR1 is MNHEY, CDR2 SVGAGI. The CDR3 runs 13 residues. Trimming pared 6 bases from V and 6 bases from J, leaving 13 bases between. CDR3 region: CASSPPWTDTQYF. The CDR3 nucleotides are TGTGCCAGCAGCCCCCCCTGGACTGATACGCAGTATTTT.

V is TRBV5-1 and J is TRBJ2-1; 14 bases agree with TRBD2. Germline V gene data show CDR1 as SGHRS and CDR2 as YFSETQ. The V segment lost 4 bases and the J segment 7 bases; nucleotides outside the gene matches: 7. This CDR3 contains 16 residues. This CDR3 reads CASSTGTSGGYNEQFF. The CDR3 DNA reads TGCGCCAGCAGCACCGGGACTAGCGGGGGATATAATGAGCAGTTCTTC. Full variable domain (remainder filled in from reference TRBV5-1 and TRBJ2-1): KAGVTQTPRYLIKTRGQQVTLSCSPISGHRSVSWYQQTPGQGLQFLFEYFSETQRNKGNFPGRFSGRQFSNSRSEMNVSTLELGDSALYLCASSTGTSGGYNEQFFGPGTRLTVL.

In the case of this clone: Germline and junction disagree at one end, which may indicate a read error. This chain's CDR3 is CSSTTSGMNTEAFF. In nucleotides, the CDR3 is TGTTCCAGCACTACGTCAGGGATGAACACTGAAGCTTTCTTT. V usage is TRBV7-9 and J usage is TRBJ1-1; weak D call: TRBD1 (5 bases). The germline V gene encodes CDR1 SEHNR and CDR2 FQNEAQ (reference sequence). The CDR3 has 14 amino acids.

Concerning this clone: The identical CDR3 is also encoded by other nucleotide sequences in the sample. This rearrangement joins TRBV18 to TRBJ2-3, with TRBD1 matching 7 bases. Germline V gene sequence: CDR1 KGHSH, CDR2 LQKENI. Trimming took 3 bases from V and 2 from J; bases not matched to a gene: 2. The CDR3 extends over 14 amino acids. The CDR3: CASSPDRVTDTQYF. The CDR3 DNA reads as TGTGCCAGCTCACCCGACAGGGTCACAGATACGCAGTATTTT.

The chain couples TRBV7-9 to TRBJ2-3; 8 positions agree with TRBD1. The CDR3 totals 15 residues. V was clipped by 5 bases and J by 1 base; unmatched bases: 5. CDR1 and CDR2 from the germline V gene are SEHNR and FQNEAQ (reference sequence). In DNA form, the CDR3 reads TGTGCCAGCAGCCCGGGACAGGCTGGCACAGATACGCAGTATTTT. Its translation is CASSPGQAGTDTQYF. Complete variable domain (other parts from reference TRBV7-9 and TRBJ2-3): DTGVSQNPRHKITKRGQNVTFRCDPISEHNRLYWYRQTLGQGPEFLTYFQNEAQLEKSRLLSDRFSAERPKGSFSTLEIQRTEQGDSAMYLCASSPGQAGTDTQYFGPGTRLTVL.

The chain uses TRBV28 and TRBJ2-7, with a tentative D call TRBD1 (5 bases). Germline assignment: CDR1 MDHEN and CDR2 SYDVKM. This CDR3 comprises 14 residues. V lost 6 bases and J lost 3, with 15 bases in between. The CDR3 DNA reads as TGTGCCAGCAGGCCTCCTACAGGAGTCTACGAGCAGTACTTC. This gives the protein CASRPPTGVYEQYF.

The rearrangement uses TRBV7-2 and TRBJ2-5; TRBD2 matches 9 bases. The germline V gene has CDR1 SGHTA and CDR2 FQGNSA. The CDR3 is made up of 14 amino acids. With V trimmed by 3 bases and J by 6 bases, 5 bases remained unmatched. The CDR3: CASSLGSGGQTQYF. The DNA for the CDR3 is TGTGCCAGCAGCTTGGGGAGCGGGGGGCAGACCCAGTACTTC.

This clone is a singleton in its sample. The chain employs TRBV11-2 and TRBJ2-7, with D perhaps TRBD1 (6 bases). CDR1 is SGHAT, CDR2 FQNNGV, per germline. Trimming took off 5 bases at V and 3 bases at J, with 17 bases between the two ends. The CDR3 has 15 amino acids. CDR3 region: CASSPEGGGLYEQYF. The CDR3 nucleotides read TGTGCCAGCAGCCCCGAGGGTGGGGGCCTCTACGAGCAGTACTTC.

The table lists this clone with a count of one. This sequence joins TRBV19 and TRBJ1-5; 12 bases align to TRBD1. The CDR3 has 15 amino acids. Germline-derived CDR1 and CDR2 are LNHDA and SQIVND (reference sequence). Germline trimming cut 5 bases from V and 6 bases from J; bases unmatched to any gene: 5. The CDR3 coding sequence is TGTGCCAGTAGTTCTTGGGACAGGGGGCCTCAGCCCCAGCATTTT. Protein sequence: CASSSWDRGPQPQHF.

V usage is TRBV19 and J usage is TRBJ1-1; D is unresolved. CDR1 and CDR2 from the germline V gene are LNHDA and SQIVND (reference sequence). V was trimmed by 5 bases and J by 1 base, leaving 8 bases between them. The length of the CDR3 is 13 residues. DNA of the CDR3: TGTGCCAGTAGTTCGACACCGAACACTGAAGCTTTCTTT. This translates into CASSSTPNTEAFF. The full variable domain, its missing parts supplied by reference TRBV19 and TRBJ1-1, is DGGITQSPKYLFRKEGQNVTLSCEQNLNHDAMYWYRQDPGQGLRLIYYSQIVNDFQKGDIAEGYSVSREKKESFPLTVTSAQKNPTAFYLCASSSTPNTEAFFGQGTRLTVV.